This T cell receptor gamma chain is drawn from a study of gammadelta T cells in human blood (dated by TCRdb to about 2020). Results the study describes overall, beyond this receptor: The study reported that microbial exposure appeared to drive polyclonal expansion of innate gamma-delta T cells immediately after birth.

Judged by its sample share, this clone qualifies as large (0.1 to 1%). Its antigen is unknown. This likely traces to a read error, being one base from a far larger clone. The same CDR3 can be traced to other DNA sequences in this sample. Library construction relied on RT-PCR. Sequencing used an Illumina MiSeq. TCRdb called clones afresh from the public reads with CATT; identical DNA rows were later merged. Recorded for this sample are 200 to 250 gamma-chain clones; just under 9.5% of them occurred a single time. The ten largest make up around 69% of the sample. V is cut back by 0 bases and J by 7 bases, with 3 bases in the junction unmatched. From cysteine to phenylalanine, the CDR3 is 16 amino acids long. Of the read, only the CDR3 DNA is kept; its 48 bases are in frame from base 1. The germline V gene (reference sequence) gives CDR1 as GITISATS and CDR2 as ISYDGTV.

Specimen: Vgamma9Vdelta2 gamma-delta T cells from adult blood. This clonotype originated in a human donor. The chain links TRGV9 with TRGJP. The sequence in DNA is TGTGCCTTGTGGGAGGTGCGGGAGTTGGGCAAAAAAATCAAGGTATTT. It codes for CALWEVRELGKKIKVF.